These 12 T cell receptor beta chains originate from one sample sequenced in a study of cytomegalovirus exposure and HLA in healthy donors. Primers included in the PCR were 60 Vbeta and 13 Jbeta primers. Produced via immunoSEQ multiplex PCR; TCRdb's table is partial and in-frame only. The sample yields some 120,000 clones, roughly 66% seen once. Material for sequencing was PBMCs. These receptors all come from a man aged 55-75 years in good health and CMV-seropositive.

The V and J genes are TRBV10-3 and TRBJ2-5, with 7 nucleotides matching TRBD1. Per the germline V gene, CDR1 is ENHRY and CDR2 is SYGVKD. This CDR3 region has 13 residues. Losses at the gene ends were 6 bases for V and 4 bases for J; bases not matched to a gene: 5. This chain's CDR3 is CAISGQVGETQYF. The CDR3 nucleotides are TGTGCCATCAGCGGACAGGTCGGAGAGACCCAGTACTTC.

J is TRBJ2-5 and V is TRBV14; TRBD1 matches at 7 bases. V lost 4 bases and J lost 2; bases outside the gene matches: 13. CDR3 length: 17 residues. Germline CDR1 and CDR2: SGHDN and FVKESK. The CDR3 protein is CASSPPTGRQGQETQYF. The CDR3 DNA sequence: TGTGCCAGCAGCCCCCCGACCGGAAGACAGGGACAAGAGACCCAGTACTTC.

CDR3: CASGASGMSQETQYF. The CDR3 bases are TGCGCCAGCGGGGCTAGCGGGATGTCCCAAGAGACCCAGTACTTC. The V call is TRBV5-1, the J call TRBJ2-5; 9 bases are a match to TRBD2. The J segment lost 1 base and the V segment lost 7 bases, leaving 8 bases of the junction unmatched. CDR3 length: 15 residues. Per germline, CDR1 SGHRS and CDR2 YFSETQ.

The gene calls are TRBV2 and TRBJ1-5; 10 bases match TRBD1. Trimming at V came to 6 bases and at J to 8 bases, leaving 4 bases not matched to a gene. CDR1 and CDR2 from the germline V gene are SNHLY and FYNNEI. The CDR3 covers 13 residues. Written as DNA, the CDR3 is TGTGCCAGCAGAGGACAGGGGGGTGAGCCCCAGCATTTT. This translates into CASRGQGGEPQHF.

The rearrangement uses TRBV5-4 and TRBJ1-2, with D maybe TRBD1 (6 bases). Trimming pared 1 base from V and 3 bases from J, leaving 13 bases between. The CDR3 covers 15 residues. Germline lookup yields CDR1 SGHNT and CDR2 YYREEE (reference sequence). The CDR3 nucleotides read TGTGCCAGCAGCTTGTCGGGGGGCACGTACTATGGCTACACCTTC. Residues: CASSLSGGTYYGYTF.

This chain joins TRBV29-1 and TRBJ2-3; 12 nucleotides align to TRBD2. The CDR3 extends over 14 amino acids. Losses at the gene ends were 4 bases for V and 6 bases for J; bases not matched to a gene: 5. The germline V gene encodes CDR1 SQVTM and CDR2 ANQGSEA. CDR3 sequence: CSVATSGSFDTQYF. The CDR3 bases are TGCAGCGTTGCGACTAGCGGGAGCTTTGATACGCAGTATTTT.

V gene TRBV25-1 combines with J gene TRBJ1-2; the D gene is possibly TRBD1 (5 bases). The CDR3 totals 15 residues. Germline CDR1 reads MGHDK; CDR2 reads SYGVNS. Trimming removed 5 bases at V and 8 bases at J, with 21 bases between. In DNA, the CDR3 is TGTGCCAGCAGTCCGGTGGGGGGGGTCCCGGCCGGCTACACCTTC. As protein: CASSPVGGVPAGYTF.

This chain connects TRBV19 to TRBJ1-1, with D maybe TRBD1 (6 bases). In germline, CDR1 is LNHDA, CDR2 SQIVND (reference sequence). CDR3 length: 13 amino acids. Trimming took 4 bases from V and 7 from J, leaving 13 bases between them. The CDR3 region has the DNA TGTGCCAGTAGTAGGGACACTTCAGATGAAGCTTTCTTT. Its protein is CASSRDTSDEAFF. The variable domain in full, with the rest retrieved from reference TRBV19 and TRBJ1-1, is DGGITQSPKYLFRKEGQNVTLSCEQNLNHDAMYWYRQDPGQGLRLIYYSQIVNDFQKGDIAEGYSVSREKKESFPLTVTSAQKNPTAFYLCASSRDTSDEAFFGQGTRLTVV.

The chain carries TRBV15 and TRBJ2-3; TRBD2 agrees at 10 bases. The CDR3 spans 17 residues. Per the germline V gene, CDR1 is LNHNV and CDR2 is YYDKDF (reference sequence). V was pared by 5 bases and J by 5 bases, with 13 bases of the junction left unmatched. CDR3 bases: TGTGCCACCAGCCAGAGGCCCAGCGGGGGGGCCGAAGATACGCAGTATTTT. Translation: CATSQRPSGGAEDTQYF.

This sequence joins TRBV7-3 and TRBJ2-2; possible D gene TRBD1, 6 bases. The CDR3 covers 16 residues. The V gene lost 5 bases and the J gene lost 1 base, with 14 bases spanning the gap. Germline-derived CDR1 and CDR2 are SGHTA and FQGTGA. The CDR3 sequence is CASSELPGQNTGELFF. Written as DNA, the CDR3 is TGTGCCAGCAGCGAACTCCCGGGACAGAACACCGGGGAGCTGTTTTTT.

The CDR3 DNA follows: TGCGCCAGCAGCTTGGGTGCGGGGGTGCCTGGGGCCCAGTACTTC. It specifies CASSLGAGVPGAQYF. The chain couples TRBV5-1 to TRBJ2-5, with TRBD2 matching over 7 bases. From germline, CDR1 is SGHRS and CDR2 YFSETQ. V dropped 0 bases and J dropped 9; count of bases not matched to a gene: 11. The CDR3 sequence is 15 residues long.

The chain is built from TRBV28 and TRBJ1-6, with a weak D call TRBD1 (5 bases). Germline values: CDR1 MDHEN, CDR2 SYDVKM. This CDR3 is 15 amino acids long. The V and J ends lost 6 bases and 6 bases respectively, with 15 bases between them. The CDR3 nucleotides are TGTGCCAGCAGACAGGCAATTATATTTAATTCACCCCTCCACTTT. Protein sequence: CASRQAIIFNSPLHF.